A single sample gave rise to the 13 T cell receptor beta chains below, sequenced in a study of control samples from healthy donors and cancer patients. The assay was immunoSEQ multiplex PCR, and TCRdb's table has in-frame clones only and misses some. Among fewer than 250,000 clones listed, about 91% were seen once. The sample consisted of blood. Receptors were obtained from a man aged 25 to 45 in good health.

V and J are TRBV19 and TRBJ1-1; 7 positions match TRBD1. CDR3 length: 16 amino acids. Per germline, CDR1 LNHDA and CDR2 SQIVND (reference sequence). The V segment lost 3 bases and the J segment 4 bases; nucleotides outside the gene matches: 11. This CDR3 is CASSIGQGVWGTEAFF. DNA of the CDR3: TGTGCCAGTAGTATTGGGCAGGGGGTGTGGGGCACTGAAGCTTTCTTT.

The gene calls are TRBV19 and TRBJ1-1; 8 bases agree with TRBD1. The CDR3 has 17 amino acids. Germline V gene data show CDR1 as LNHDA and CDR2 as SQIVND (reference sequence). The trim removed 3 bases at V and 0 bases at J, leaving 9 bases unmatched. CDR3 sequence reads: CASSIGSGGRLNTEAFF. In DNA, the CDR3 is TGTGCCAGTAGTATCGGGTCAGGGGGCCGTCTGAACACTGAAGCTTTCTTT.

The rearrangement links TRBV7-9 to TRBJ1-5; D uncertain. Between the trimmed V and J ends, which lost 1 base and 3 bases, there was a span of 7 bases. The CDR3 contains 14 residues. In germline, CDR1 is SEHNR, CDR2 FQNEAQ (reference sequence). This CDR3 reads CASSLDGINQPQHF. The CDR3, as DNA: TGTGCCAGCAGCTTAGACGGTATCAATCAGCCCCAGCATTTT.

This rearrangement joins TRBV4-1 to TRBJ1-6; D is unclear. Looked up from germline, CDR1 is MGHRA and CDR2 is YSYEKL. Trimming left V 0 bases short and J 9 bases short, with 18 bases between. CDR3 length equals 17 residues. The CDR3 protein is CASSQEPYYESSSPLHF. DNA of the CDR3: TGCGCCAGCAGCCAAGAGCCATATTACGAGTCTAGTTCACCCCTCCACTTT.

The chain has TRBV10-1 and TRBJ2-2, with D possibly being TRBD2 (5 bases). Looked up from germline, CDR1 is WNHNN and CDR2 is SYGVQD (reference sequence). The CDR3 extends over 13 amino acids. V gave up 7 bases and J gave up 7 bases, with 13 bases separating them. This CDR3 is CASNNAAGGELFF. CDR3 nucleotide sequence: TGCGCCAGCAATAACGCCGCGGGCGGGGAGCTGTTTTTT.

V usage is TRBV30 and J usage is TRBJ2-3; D uncertain. The CDR3 runs 13 residues. V was shortened by 2 bases and J by 6 bases, with 12 bases between the two germline ends. Germline V gene lookup returns CDR1 GTSNPN and CDR2 SVGIG (reference sequence). The CDR3 DNA follows: TGTGCCTGGAGTCAAATCCCCGGGGATACGCAGTATTTT. Protein product: CAWSQIPGDTQYF.

This clone was detected only once. The chain joins TRBV5-1 to TRBJ1-4; 8 bases map to TRBD1. CDR1 and CDR2 (germline): SGHRS, YFSETQ. Trimming took 4 bases from V and 6 from J; bases not matched to a gene: 5. CDR3 length equals 14 residues. The CDR3 loop is CASSSTGGDEKLFF. Here the CDR3 DNA reads TGCGCCAGCAGCAGCACAGGGGGGGATGAAAAACTGTTTTTT.

The genes are TRBV10-3 and TRBJ2-7; 9 nucleotides line up with TRBD1. Germline lookup yields CDR1 ENHRY and CDR2 SYGVKD. This CDR3 spans 16 amino acids. The trim removed 4 bases at V and 0 bases at J, leaving 7 bases unmatched. CDR3 sequence: CAISAFTGGGSYEQYF. CDR3 nucleotides: TGTGCCATCAGTGCTTTCACAGGGGGCGGCTCCTACGAGCAGTACTTC.

The V gene is TRBV10-1, the J gene TRBJ2-7, with a tentative D call TRBD2 (5 bases). V lost 9 bases and J 6 bases, leaving 9 bases between the germline ends. The CDR3 sequence is 10 residues long. Per germline, CDR1 WNHNN and CDR2 SYGVQD (reference sequence). The DNA for the CDR3 is TGCGCCAGTTCGCGGGCCGAGCAGTACTTC. Encoded protein: CASSRAEQYF.

The chain has TRBV27 and TRBJ1-2; TRBD1 matches 9 bases. There are 14 residues in the CDR3. Looked up from germline, CDR1 is MNHEY and CDR2 is SMNVEV (reference sequence). After removal of 6 bases from V and 5 bases from J, the junction contained 7 bases not matched to a gene. This CDR3 is CASRPGQGLYGYTF. In nucleotides, the CDR3 is TGTGCCAGCAGGCCGGGACAGGGCCTTTATGGCTACACCTTC.

The chain has TRBV13 and TRBJ1-1, with D maybe TRBD1 (5 bases). The CDR3 has 14 residues. CDR1 is PRHDT, CDR2 FYEKMQ, per germline (reference sequence). Trimming stripped 4 bases from V and 1 base from J, with 10 bases between. The CDR3, as DNA: TGTGCCAGCAGCTCCTGGGGGTCGAACACTGAAGCTTTCTTT. This sequence encodes CASSSWGSNTEAFF.

A few counts support this clone. The chain uses TRBV11-2 and TRBJ1-1, with D uncertain. Trimming took 1 base from V and 3 from J, leaving 6 bases between them. The germline V gene has CDR1 SGHAT and CDR2 FQNNGV. This CDR3 is 13 amino acids long. The CDR3 loop is CASSLVEDTEAFF. In DNA, the CDR3 is TGTGCCAGCAGCTTAGTCGAGGACACTGAAGCTTTCTTT.

The chain combines TRBV13 with TRBJ2-5; TRBD1 might be the D (6 bases). Trimming stripped 8 bases from V and 5 bases from J, with 9 bases between. Germline lookup yields CDR1 PRHDT and CDR2 FYEKMQ (reference sequence). The CDR3 has 11 amino acids. This chain's CDR3 is CASGQGETQYF. CDR3 DNA: TGTGCCAGCGGCCAGGGGGAGACCCAGTACTTC.